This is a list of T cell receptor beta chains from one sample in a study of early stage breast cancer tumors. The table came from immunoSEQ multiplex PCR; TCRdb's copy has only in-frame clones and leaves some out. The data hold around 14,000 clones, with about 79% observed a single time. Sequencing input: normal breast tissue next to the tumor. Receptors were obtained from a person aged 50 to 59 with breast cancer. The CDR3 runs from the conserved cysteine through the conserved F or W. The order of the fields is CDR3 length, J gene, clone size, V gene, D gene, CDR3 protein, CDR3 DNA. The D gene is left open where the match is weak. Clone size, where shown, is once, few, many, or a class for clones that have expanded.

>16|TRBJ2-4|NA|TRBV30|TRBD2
CAWRMTGGIAKNIQYF
TGTGCCTGGAGGATGACGGGGGGGATAGCCAAAAACATTCAGTACTTC
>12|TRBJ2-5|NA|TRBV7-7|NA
CASRNRGETQYF
TGTGCCAGCAGAAACCGGGGGGAGACCCAGTACTTC
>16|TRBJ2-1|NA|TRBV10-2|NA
CASSRDFPSSYNEQFF
TGCGCCAGCAGCCGGGACTTCCCCAGCTCCTACAATGAGCAGTTCTTC
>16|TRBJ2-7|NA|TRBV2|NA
CASSEGPQVRTYEQYF
TGTGCCAGCAGTGAAGGACCCCAGGTACGGACCTACGAGCAGTACTTC
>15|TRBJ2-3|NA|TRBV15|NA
CATSTGGISTDTQYF
TGTGCCACCAGCACTGGGGGTATCAGCACAGATACGCAGTATTTT
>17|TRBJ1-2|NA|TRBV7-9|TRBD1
CASSPLGGTGNQYGYTF
TGTGCCAGCAGCCCCCTCGGTGGGACAGGGAATCAATATGGCTACACCTTC
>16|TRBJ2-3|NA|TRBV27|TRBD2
CASSLWLAGGPDTQYF
TGTGCCAGCAGTTTATGGCTAGCGGGAGGGCCAGATACGCAGTATTTT
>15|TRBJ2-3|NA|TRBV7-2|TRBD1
CASSLSGTETDTQYF
TGTGCCAGCAGCTTATCTGGGACAGAAACAGATACGCAGTATTTT
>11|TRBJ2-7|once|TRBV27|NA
CASSFRHEQYF
TGTGCCAGCAGTTTTAGGCACGAGCAGTACTTC
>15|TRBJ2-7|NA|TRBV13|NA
CASSPPTGRVYEQYF
TGTGCCAGCAGTCCCCCGACAGGGAGGGTCTACGAGCAGTACTTC
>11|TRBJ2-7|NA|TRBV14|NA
CASSRSYEQYF
TGTGCCAGCAGCCGCTCCTACGAGCAGTACTTC
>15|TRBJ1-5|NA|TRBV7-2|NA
CASRPIGGSNQPQHF
TGTGCCAGCAGACCCATTGGGGGAAGCAATCAGCCCCAGCATTTT
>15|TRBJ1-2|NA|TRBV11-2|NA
CASSLVMDKNYSYTF
TGTGCCAGCAGCTTAGTTATGGATAAAAACTATAGCTACACCTTC